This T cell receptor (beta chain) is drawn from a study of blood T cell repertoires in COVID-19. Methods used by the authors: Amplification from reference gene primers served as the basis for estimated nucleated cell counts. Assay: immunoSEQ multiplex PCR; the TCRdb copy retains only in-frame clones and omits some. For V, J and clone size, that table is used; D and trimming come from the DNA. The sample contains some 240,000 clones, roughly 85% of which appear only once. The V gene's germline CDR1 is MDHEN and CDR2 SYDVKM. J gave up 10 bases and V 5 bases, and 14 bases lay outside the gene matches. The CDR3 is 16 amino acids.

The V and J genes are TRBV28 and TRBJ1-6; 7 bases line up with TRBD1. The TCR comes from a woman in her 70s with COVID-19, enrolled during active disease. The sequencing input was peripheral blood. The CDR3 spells CASSLQRTGRWSPLHF. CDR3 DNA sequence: TGTGCCAGCAGTCTGCAAAGGACAGGCCGATGGTCACCCCTCCACTTT.